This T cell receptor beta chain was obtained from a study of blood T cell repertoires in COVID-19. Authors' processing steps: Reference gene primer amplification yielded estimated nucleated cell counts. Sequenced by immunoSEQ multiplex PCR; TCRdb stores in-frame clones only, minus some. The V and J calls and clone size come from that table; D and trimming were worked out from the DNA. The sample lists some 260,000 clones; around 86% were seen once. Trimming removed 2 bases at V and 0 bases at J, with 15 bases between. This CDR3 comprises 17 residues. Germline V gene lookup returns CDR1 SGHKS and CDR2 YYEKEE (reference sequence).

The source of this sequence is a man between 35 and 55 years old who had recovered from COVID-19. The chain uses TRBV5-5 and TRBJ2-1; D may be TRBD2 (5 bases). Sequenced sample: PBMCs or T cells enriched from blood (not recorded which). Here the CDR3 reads CASSLGAVTFSYNEQFF. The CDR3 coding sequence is TGTGCCAGCAGCTTAGGAGCGGTTACCTTCTCCTACAATGAGCAGTTCTTC.